The clone carrying this T cell receptor (beta chain) was counted only a few times. Its specificity is not known. The protocol was immunoSEQ multiplex PCR, while the TCRdb copy is restricted to in-frame clones and leaves out a portion. Of tens of thousands of clones listed, 60% to 80% are singletons. These data are taken from a study of CD8 T cell repertoires and HIV-1 epitope variants. Study context: T cells were stimulated with Twenty-five Gag and Nef peptides separately. Epitopes were three Gag families plus Nef HW9 and YT9. The baseline condition was 1M T cells left uncultured. The study, taken as a whole, reports: No clonotypes responded to the TAALDMSHF plasma variant; about five recognized KF9, one HW9.

Germline V CDR1 and CDR2: MGHRA, YSYEKL. The CDR3 extends over 16 amino acids. J lost 2 bases, V lost 5 bases, and 11 bases had no gene match. This sequence joins TRBV4-1 and TRBJ1-1; the match to TRBD1 covers 7 bases. The source of this sequence is a male donor with HIV. The sample was uncultured baseline CD8+ T cells from peripheral blood mononuclear cells (PBMCs). As DNA, the CDR3 is TGCGCCAGCAGCGGACCAGGGGGGGCAAGAAACACTGAAGCTTTCTTT. This encodes CASSGPGGARNTEAFF.